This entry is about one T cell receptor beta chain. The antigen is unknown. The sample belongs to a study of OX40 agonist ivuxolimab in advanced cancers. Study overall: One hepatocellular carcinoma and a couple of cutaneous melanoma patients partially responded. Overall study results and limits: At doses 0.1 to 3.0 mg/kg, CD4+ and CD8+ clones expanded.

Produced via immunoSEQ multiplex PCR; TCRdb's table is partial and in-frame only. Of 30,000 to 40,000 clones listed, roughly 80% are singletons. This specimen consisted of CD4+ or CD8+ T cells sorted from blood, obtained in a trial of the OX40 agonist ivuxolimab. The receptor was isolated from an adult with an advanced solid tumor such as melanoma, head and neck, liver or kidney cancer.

The CDR3 sequence: CASSPGRGRDGYTF. The CDR3 nucleotides read TGTGCCAGCAGCCCTGGACGGGGCAGGGATGGCTACACCTTC. The rearrangement uses TRBV14 and TRBJ1-2; D perhaps matches TRBD1 (5 bases). V lost 4 bases and J 6 bases, leaving 15 bases between the germline ends. This CDR3 has 14 residues. In germline, CDR1 is SGHDN, CDR2 FVKESK.